A single sample is the source of the 3 T cell receptor beta chains below, sequenced in a study of cytomegalovirus exposure and HLA in healthy donors (dated by TCRdb to 2017 to 2019). Library creation used the immunoSEQ multiplex PCR assay. A mixture of 60 forward primers for TCR Vbeta segments and 13 reverse primers for TCR Jbeta segments was used in the multiplex PCR. In its TCRdb copy, this immuneACCESS table keeps in-frame sequences only and misses some clones. Where compared with another copy, unresolved V genes explain less than half of these, and the others have no known cause. The sample table shows about 98,000 clones, and 60% to 85% are seen once. The ten largest clones take up 16% of the sample. The sequencing sample was made of PBMCs. The receptors were gathered from a man aged 60 to 75 in good health and CMV-seropositive.

This chain connects TRBV5-4 to TRBJ2-2; 9 bases align to TRBD2. The V gene end was trimmed by 0 bases and the J gene end by 4 bases; junction bases not matched to a gene: 4. CDR1 and CDR2 (germline): SGHNT, YYREEE (reference sequence). The length of the CDR3 is 16 residues. The CDR3 loop reads CASSLGLAGSTGELFF. The CDR3 nucleotides read TGTGCCAGCAGCTTGGGGCTAGCGGGATCCACCGGGGAGCTGTTTTTT.

This chain connects TRBV14 to TRBJ2-1; TRBD2 is a possible D gene (5 bases). Germline CDR1 is SGHDN and CDR2 is FVKESK. The CDR3 is 12 residues long. Trimming took 1 base from V and 10 from J, leaving 8 bases between them. The CDR3 DNA follows: TGTGCCAGCAGCCAAGCTGGGGAGGAGCAGTTCTTC. The encoded protein is CASSQAGEEQFF. Combining the CDR3 with reference TRBV14 and TRBJ2-1 gives the whole variable domain EAGVTQFPSHSVIEKGQTVTLRCDPISGHDNLYWYRRVMGKEIKFLLHFVKESKQDESGMPNNRFLAERTGGTYSTLKVQPAELEDSGVYFCASSQAGEEQFFGPGTRLTVL.

The chain joins TRBV6-1 to TRBJ2-2, with D hard to call. The CDR3 spans 14 residues. The V gene lost 6 bases and the J gene lost 4 bases, with 12 bases spanning the gap. Per the germline V gene, CDR1 is MNHNS and CDR2 is SASEGT. The CDR3 is CASSLRYGTGELFF. In DNA, the CDR3 is TGTGCCAGCAGCCTCCGATACGGCACCGGGGAGCTGTTTTTT.